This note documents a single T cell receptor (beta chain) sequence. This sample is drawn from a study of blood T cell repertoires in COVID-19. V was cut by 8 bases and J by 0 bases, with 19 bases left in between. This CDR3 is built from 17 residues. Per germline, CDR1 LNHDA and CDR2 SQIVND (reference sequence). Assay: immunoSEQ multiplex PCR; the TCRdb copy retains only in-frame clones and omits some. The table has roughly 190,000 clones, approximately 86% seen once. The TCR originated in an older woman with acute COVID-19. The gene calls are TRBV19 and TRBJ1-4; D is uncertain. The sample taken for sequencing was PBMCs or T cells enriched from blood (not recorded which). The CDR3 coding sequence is TGTGCCAGTGGCACGCCGGGATTTACTTCAACTAATGAAAAACTGTTTTTT. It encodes CASGTPGFTSTNEKLFF.